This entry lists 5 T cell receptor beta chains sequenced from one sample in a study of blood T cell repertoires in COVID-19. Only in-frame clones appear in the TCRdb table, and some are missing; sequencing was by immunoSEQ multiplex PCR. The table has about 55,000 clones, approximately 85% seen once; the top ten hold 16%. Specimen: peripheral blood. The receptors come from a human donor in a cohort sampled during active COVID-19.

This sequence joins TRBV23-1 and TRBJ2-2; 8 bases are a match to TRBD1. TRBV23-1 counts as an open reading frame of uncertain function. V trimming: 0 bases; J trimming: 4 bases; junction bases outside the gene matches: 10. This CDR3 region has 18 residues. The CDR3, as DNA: TGCGCCAGCAGTCAATCGAGCCAGGGGGCCGTGGGCACCGGGGAGCTGTTTTTT. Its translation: CASSQSSQGAVGTGELFF.

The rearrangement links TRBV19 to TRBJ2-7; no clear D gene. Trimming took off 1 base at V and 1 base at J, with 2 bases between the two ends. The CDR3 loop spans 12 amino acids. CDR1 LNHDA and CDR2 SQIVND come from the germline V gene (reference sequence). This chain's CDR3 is CASSIASYEQYF. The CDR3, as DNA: TGTGCCAGTAGTATAGCGTCCTACGAGCAGTACTTC.

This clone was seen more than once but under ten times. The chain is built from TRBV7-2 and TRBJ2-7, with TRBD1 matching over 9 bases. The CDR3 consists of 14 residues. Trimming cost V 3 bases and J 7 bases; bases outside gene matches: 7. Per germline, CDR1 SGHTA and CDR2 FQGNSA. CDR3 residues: CASSLGTGRKEQYF. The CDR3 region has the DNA TGTGCCAGCAGCTTGGGGACAGGGCGGAAGGAGCAGTACTTC.

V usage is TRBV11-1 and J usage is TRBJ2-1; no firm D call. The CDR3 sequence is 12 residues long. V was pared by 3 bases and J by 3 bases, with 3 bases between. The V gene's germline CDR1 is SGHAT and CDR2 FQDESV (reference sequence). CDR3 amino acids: CASSFNYNEQFF. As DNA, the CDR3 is TGTGCCAGCAGCTTTAACTACAATGAGCAGTTCTTC.

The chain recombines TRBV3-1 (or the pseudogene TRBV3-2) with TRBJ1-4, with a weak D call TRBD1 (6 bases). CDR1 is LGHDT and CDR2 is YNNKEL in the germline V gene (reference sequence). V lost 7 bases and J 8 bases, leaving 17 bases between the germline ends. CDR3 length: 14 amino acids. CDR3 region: CASNQPGTNEKLFF. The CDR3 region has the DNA TGTGCCAGCAATCAACCCGGGACAAACGAAAAACTGTTTTTT.